This T cell receptor (beta chain) was sequenced during a study of identical twins (dated by TCRdb to the mid-2010s). Regarding the complete study: To test whether fetal clonotypes persist, the study used deep sequencing on TCR alpha and beta repertoires from monozygotic twins, unrelated adults of various ages, and cord blood. Replicate twin experiments were performed at different times using different library preparation protocols to rule out contamination.

Every donor was a healthy Caucasian. Three pairs of female monozygotic twins, all aged roughly 18 to 29 years, were included in the twin cohort. CD4+ and CD8+ T cell populations were isolated with positive isolation kits from Invitrogen. Looking up the germline V gene yields CDR1 SGHRS and CDR2 YFSETQ. Measured from the cysteine to the phenylalanine, the CDR3 is 15 residues long. The DNA shown is the 45-base CDR3, in frame from base 1. Trimming at the junction amounts to 0 bases on V and 7 bases on J, and the germline ends lie 14 bases apart. Beyond this particular receptor, the publication reports: Compared with coincidental sharing between unrelated individuals, out-of-frame TCR alpha sequences shared between twins showed an excess of sequences with low generation probability. A weaker excess of twin sharing was found in beta out-of-frame sequences because the signal-to-noise ratio was lowered by fewer shared sequences. Abundant cord blood beta clonotypes had fewer insertions, young adult naive repertoires showed a similar but weaker trend, and memory repertoires showed no such trend. Zero-insertion analyses could be partly confounded by invariant T cells such as MAIT and iNKT, although diverse VJ usage argued against such confounding for most clonotypes. Out-of-frame TCR alpha sharing in monozygotic twins was systematically underestimated by recombination models, whereas sharing between unrelated individuals was in agreement with the recombination models. Because the same donors could not be followed over many years, the conclusions depended on cross-sectional statistical analysis.

Libraries were prepared through 5' RACE. Data came from an Illumina HiSeq 2000. A universal primer binding site was introduced by template switching, and a unique molecular identifier was present in the final cDNA, enabling accurate counting of TCR cDNA molecules. First-strand cDNA for TCR alpha and beta chains was synthesized from specific primers in the conserved constant-segment region. To control for contamination, every cDNA library was double barcoded, receiving both a SMART-Mk sample barcode and Illumina barcodes. Two successive PCR steps introduced TruSeq adapter sequences along with Illumina sample barcodes. TCR alpha and beta cDNA libraries were sequenced on the Illumina HiSeq platform with custom primers. The authors' analysis ran thus. MiGEC processed the raw reads to extract unique molecular identifiers, while MiXCR was used to determine the CDR3 positions. Recombination models were inferred per individual with the repgenHMM and IGoR tools using an EM algorithm. Shared clonotypes were analyzed with the tcR package in R, and sharing was normalized by the product of cloneset sizes. To study raw recombination without the effects of thymic and clonal selection, out-of-frame nonproductive sequences were analyzed. TCRdb's own reprocessing of the public reads used fastp at Q25 and MiXCR and kept productive beta chains. Here each entry gathers all rows of one CDR3 protein and keeps the most common genes and DNA. V and J calls and clone size were set by TCRdb, not the authors. This sample comprises roughly 500,000 distinct CDR3 sequences, about 20% of them detected only once. Together, the top ten hold about 0.91% of the sample.

The table lists this clonotype with a few counts. The specificity of this receptor is unknown. Per-base quality was not reported, and no clone a single base away is much larger than it. This sample also appeared in a second study, on T cells expressing NK-cell markers. Per the second study: In sorted CD3+CD56+NKG2C+, CD3+CD56+NKG2C- and CD3+CD56-NKG2C+ T-cell subsets from 7 to 9 donors, TCR beta-chain repertoires were profiled. Seven of the eight sequenced donors were HCMV-seropositive and one was HCMV-seronegative. In several experiments an anti-gammadeltaTCR antibody was added to restrict sorting to alphabetaTCR-expressing T cells. In several donors, the dominant CD3+CD56+NKG2C+ clonotypes ranked among the top 10 CD8+ clonotypes, making up roughly 1.0-7.0% of CD8+ T cells. Those dominant clonotypes were again the most abundant among CD3+CD56-NKG2C+ cells in several donors, at roughly 25-65%. It remained unclear whether the expanded NKG2C-expressing T cell clones were specific for HCMV antigens. Randomly selected healthy volunteers, three men and five women, were used as the eight sequenced donors. To determine HCMV serostatus, a commercial ELISA kit was used to detect HCMV-specific IgG in serum. MIGEC was used to demultiplex reads and group reads by UMI, and MiTCR was used to assemble and quantify clonotypes. To remove erroneous sequences, TCR cDNA sequences were retained only when supported by two or more reads. The tcR package was used for downstream repertoire analysis, with clonotypes matched between fractions based on CDR3 nucleotide sequence plus V segment. VDJmatch was used to annotate antigen specificity against VDJdb, with one amino acid substitution in CDR3 allowed.

The sample comprised CD4+ T cells sorted from blood. The chain links TRBV5-1 with TRBJ1-5; the D gene is perhaps TRBD1, from 6 matching bases. This sequence was found in a woman younger than 35 in good health. CDR3 reads: CASSLGAGAGQPQHF. The bases are TGCGCCAGCAGCTTGGGGGCAGGGGCAGGGCAGCCCCAGCATTTT.